A selection of T cell receptor beta chains follows, all from one sample in a study of blood T cells in healthy people across ages. TCRdb re-analysed the 5' RACE reads in MiXCR, keeping a single row per CDR3 protein. The data show over 1,500,000 distinct CDR3 sequences, about two fifths seen once. Input material: blood. These TCRs come from a human donor in good health. CDR3s include the opening cysteine and the closing phenylalanine or tryptophan. D genes are given only for firm matches. Clone size is shown for a subset of rows, as once, few, many or a class of expanded clone.

j_call,d_call,v_call,clone_size,cdr3_aa,cdr3_nt
TRBJ2-6,.,TRBV28,few,CGTGYYSGANVLTF,TGTGGGACCGGCTACTACTCTGGGGCCAACGTCCTGACTTTC
TRBJ2-1,TRBD2,TRBV29-1,.,CSVELAGGPSSYNEQFF,TGCAGCGTTGAACTAGCGGGGGGCCCAAGCTCCTACAATGAGCAGTTCTTC
TRBJ2-3,.,TRBV5-1,.,CASSLGVADNTDTQYF,TGCGCCAGCAGCTTGGGGGTAGCGGACAACACAGATACGCAGTATTTT
TRBJ2-3,.,TRBV20-1,.,CSARDPLGQYF,TGCAGTGCTAGAGATCCCCTAGGGCAGTATTTT
TRBJ2-3,.,TRBV14,.,CASSQGRPQSTDTQYF,TGTGCCAGCAGCCAGGGGAGGCCCCAAAGCACAGATACGCAGTATTTT
TRBJ1-6,.,TRBV12-3/TRBV12-4,.,CASSLTGMEGTHSPLHF,TGTGCCAGCAGTTTGACCGGTATGGAAGGGACGCATTCACCCCTCCACTTT
TRBJ2-3,TRBD2,TRBV5-1,.,CASSLGPGLAGTDMQYF,TGCGCCAGCAGCTTGGGCCCGGGACTAGCGGGCACAGATATGCAGTATTTT
TRBJ2-1,.,TRBV4-3,few,CASSQDWGRIAYNEQFF,TGCGCCAGCAGCCAAGATTGGGGGAGGATCGCCTACAATGAGCAGTTCTTC
TRBJ2-1,TRBD2,TRBV12-3/TRBV12-4,few,CASSPTSGGHAINEQFF,TGTGCCAGCAGCCCCACTAGCGGGGGACACGCCATCAATGAGCAGTTCTTC
TRBJ2-1,.,TRBV2,few,CASSARDHEQFF,TGTGCCAGCAGTGCCAGGGATCATGAGCAGTTCTTC
TRBJ2-2,.,TRBV20-1,.,CSASRTGELFF,TGCAGTGCTTCCAGAACCGGGGAGCTGTTTTTT
TRBJ2-7,.,TRBV6-6,.,CASSYTRTDNYEQYF,TGTGCCAGCAGTTACACCCGGACTGACAACTACGAGCAGTACTTC
TRBJ1-5,.,TRBV2,few,CASRDDSNQPQHF,TGTGCCAGCAGGGATGATAGCAATCAGCCCCAGCATTTT
TRBJ1-1,.,TRBV29-1,.,CSVMTTTSFF,TGCAGCGTTATGACCACAACGTCTTTCTTT
TRBJ2-3,.,TRBV7-2,.,CASRNDGPDTQYF,TGTGCCAGCAGAAATGACGGGCCAGATACGCAGTATTTT
TRBJ2-5,TRBD2,TRBV20-1,.,CSASLQTSGYVRETQYF,TGCAGTGCTAGTCTCCAGACTAGCGGTTACGTTAGGGAGACCCAGTACTTC
TRBJ2-7,.,TRBV5-6,.,CASSFAGEGDYEQYF,TGTGCCAGCAGCTTTGCAGGGGAAGGGGATTACGAGCAGTACTTC
TRBJ2-5,TRBD2,TRBV5-6,once,CASSLVLAGAYQETQYF,TGTGCCAGCAGCTTGGTTCTAGCGGGGGCTTATCAAGAGACCCAGTACTTC
TRBJ1-3,.,TRBV28,.,CATLVASGNTIYF,TGTGCCACCCTTGTTGCCTCTGGAAACACCATATATTTT
TRBJ1-2,.,TRBV28,.,CASSPGISGYTF,TGTGCCAGCAGCCCAGGAATTAGTGGCTACACCTTC
TRBJ1-2,.,TRBV3-1,.,CASSQQGRNYGYTF,TGTGCCAGCAGCCAACAGGGACGTAACTATGGCTACACCTTC
TRBJ2-4,.,TRBV4-2,.,CASSPEEVAKNIQYF,TGTGCCAGCAGCCCGGAAGAGGTAGCCAAAAACATTCAGTACTTC
TRBJ2-5,.,TRBV20-1,few,CSASMGAGETQYF,TGCAGTGCTTCTATGGGCGCGGGGGAGACCCAGTACTTC
TRBJ1-2,.,TRBV7-8,few,CASSLLPALYGYTF,TGTGCCAGCAGCTTATTGCCAGCTCTCTATGGCTACACCTTC
TRBJ2-3,TRBD2,TRBV4-3,.,CASSQALAGVGYTDTQYF,TGCGCCAGCAGCCAAGCCCTAGCGGGGGTAGGTTACACAGATACGCAGTATTTT
TRBJ2-7,.,TRBV9,.,CASSVGGEPHYEQYF,TGCGCCAGCAGCGTAGGCGGAGAGCCTCACTACGAGCAGTACTTC
TRBJ1-2,.,TRBV28,.,CASSLARQWNYGYTF,TGTGCCAGCAGTTTGGCCCGACAATGGAACTATGGCTACACCTTC
TRBJ2-5,.,TRBV16,.,CASSPAEGRVETQYF,TGTGCCAGCAGCCCCGCGGAGGGTCGGGTGGAGACCCAGTACTTC
TRBJ1-2,.,TRBV4-2,.,CASSQDPQAFYGYTF,TGTGCCAGCAGCCAAGATCCCCAGGCATTCTATGGCTACACCTTC
TRBJ1-2,TRBD1,TRBV27,few,CASSAGQRSGYTF,TGTGCCAGCAGTGCGGGACAGCGGAGTGGCTACACCTTC
TRBJ1-2,TRBD1,TRBV7-9,few,CASSLGRGTGHGYTF,TGTGCCAGCAGCTTAGGCCGGGGGACAGGGCATGGCTACACCTTC
TRBJ2-1,TRBD2,TRBV15,.,CATTQAGISYNEQFF,TGTGCCACCACCCAAGCGGGGATATCCTACAATGAGCAGTTCTTC
TRBJ1-2,.,TRBV4-3,.,CASSQGLAEPYGYTF,TGCGCCAGCAGCCAAGGTCTGGCAGAACCGTATGGCTACACCTTC
TRBJ2-3,TRBD1,TRBV13,.,CASSLTTLTGGETDTQYF,TGTGCCAGCAGCCTGACAACGTTGACAGGGGGCGAGACAGATACGCAGTATTTT
TRBJ1-2,.,TRBV4-1,.,CASSQDVGTAYGYTF,TGCGCCAGCAGCCAAGATGTAGGAACAGCCTATGGCTACACCTTC
TRBJ1-1,.,TRBV12-3/TRBV12-4,few,CASIPRDGRPTEAFF,TGTGCCAGCATTCCCCGGGACGGCCGACCGACTGAAGCTTTCTTT
TRBJ2-1,.,TRBV29-1,many,CSVESPHNEQFF,TGCAGCGTTGAGTCCCCCCACAATGAGCAGTTCTTC
TRBJ1-2,.,TRBV25-1,.,CASSEWGDTGRYGYTF,TGTGCCAGCAGTGAATGGGGGGACACCGGCCGCTATGGCTACACCTTC
TRBJ2-5,.,TRBV14,.,CASSQESLSETQYF,TGTGCCAGCAGCCAAGAGAGTCTATCGGAGACCCAGTACTTC
TRBJ2-7,TRBD1,TRBV29-1,.,CSVESGQGGSYEQYF,TGCAGCGTTGAATCCGGACAGGGAGGCTCCTACGAGCAGTACTTC
TRBJ1-2,.,TRBV5-1,few,CASSSVGQLHGYTF,TGCGCCAGCAGCTCAGTAGGACAGCTCCATGGCTACACCTTC